This T cell receptor (beta chain) appears in the sequencing data of a study of control samples from healthy donors and cancer patients (dated by TCRdb to about 2020). The germline V and J ends show losses of 3 bases and 8 bases respectively, and no gene match explains 10 bases of the junction. The CDR3 runs 15 residues from the cysteine to the phenylalanine. CDR3 DNA is the only sequence kept; it has 45 bases, read in frame from the first base. As encoded in the germline V gene (reference sequence), CDR1 is SEHNR while CDR2 is FQNEAQ. Receptor amplification or capture employed the immunoSEQ multiplex PCR assay. As stored in TCRdb, this immuneACCESS dataset retains in-frame rearrangements with V and J assigned. A fraction of the clones does not appear; measured against another copy, unresolved V genes explain less than half of the discrepancy, and the remainder lacks a known reason. The sample table contains approximately 120,000 clones; only one count was recorded for 75% to 90% of them. The ten largest clones add up to 15% to 20% of the sample.

Of note for this clone: There is no known antigen for this receptor. Base qualities were left out, and no much larger clone turns up one base away.

This TCR derives from a woman aged 45-60 years in good health. The sequencing sample was made of blood. Rearrangement joined TRBV7-9 to TRBJ1-2; the junction holds 9 bases that match TRBD1. In nucleotide form, the sequence is TGTGCCAGCAGCTTGGGGCTCACAGGGGGCAGAGGCTACACCTTC. The translation is CASSLGLTGGRGYTF.